The present T cell receptor beta chain was sequenced within a study of cytomegalovirus exposure and HLA in healthy donors. Deletions cut 3 bases from V and 4 bases from J, with 30 bases between. This CDR3 is built from 19 residues. Germline assignment: CDR1 SQVTM and CDR2 ANQGSEA. Amplification used 60 Vbeta primers and 13 Jbeta primers. The assay was immunoSEQ multiplex PCR, and TCRdb's table has in-frame clones only and misses some. The sample comprises over 35,000 clones, approximately 70% of which are singletons, and around 3.9% rests with the top ten. Healthy donors of bone marrow made up the group.

The chain employs TRBV29-1 and TRBJ2-5; D remains ambiguous. Material for sequencing was PBMCs. This receptor was taken from a man aged 40-49 years in good health and CMV-seronegative. Here the CDR3 DNA reads TGCAGCGTTGAGTTCGGATCGAGGCACCCACGCGGCCAAGGAGAGACCCAGTACTTC. It encodes CSVEFGSRHPRGQGETQYF.